The 22 T cell receptor beta chains reported below all come from one sample, sequenced in a study of OX40 agonist ivuxolimab in advanced cancers. Only in-frame clones appear in the TCRdb table, and some are missing; sequencing was by immunoSEQ multiplex PCR. The sample shows about 67,000 clones, 80% of them seen only once. Sequenced material: CD4+ or CD8+ T cells sorted from blood, taken in a trial of the OX40 agonist ivuxolimab. These receptor sequences come from an adult with an advanced solid tumor such as melanoma, head and neck, liver or kidney cancer.

This chain connects TRBV19 to TRBJ1-4; 9 bases match TRBD1. Germline V CDR1 and CDR2: LNHDA, SQIVND (reference sequence). Trimming cost V 3 bases and J 3 bases; bases outside gene matches: 5. The CDR3 is made up of 16 amino acids. CDR3 residues: CASSMVQGAANEKLFF. For the CDR3, the DNA is TGTGCCAGTAGTATGGTACAGGGGGCGGCTAATGAAAAACTGTTTTTT.

The rearrangement uses TRBV30 and TRBJ2-7; D remains ambiguous. The CDR3 contains 12 residues. V was pared by 0 bases and J by 4 bases, with 7 bases between. Looked up from germline, CDR1 is GTSNPN and CDR2 is SVGIG (reference sequence). CDR3 sequence reads: CAWSVNGYEQYF. For the CDR3, the DNA is TGTGCCTGGAGTGTAAACGGATACGAGCAGTACTTC. The whole variable domain, remainder taken from reference TRBV30 and TRBJ2-7, is SQTIHQWPATLVQPVGSPLSLECTVEGTSNPNLYWYRQAAGRGLQLLFYSVGIGQISSEVPQNLSASRPQDRQFILSSKKLLLSDSGFYLCAWSVNGYEQYFGPGTRLTVT.

The chain links TRBV5-1 to TRBJ1-4; D is unresolved. Germline values: CDR1 SGHRS, CDR2 YFSETQ. This CDR3 has 14 residues. V was trimmed by 0 bases and J by 4 bases, leaving 7 bases between them. CDR3 sequence reads: CASSLGQNNEKLFF. As DNA, the CDR3 is TGCGCCAGCAGCTTGGGGCAGAATAATGAAAAACTGTTTTTT.

This clone was detected a few times. CDR3 loop: CASSYAGADTGELFF. The CDR3 region has the DNA TGTGCCAGCAGTTACGCGGGGGCGGACACCGGGGAGCTGTTTTTT. V is TRBV6-5 and J is TRBJ2-2, with TRBD2 as a possible D gene (7 bases). This CDR3 has 15 amino acids. With 2 bases removed from V and 3 bases from J, the gap between germline ends came to 10 bases. The germline CDR1 and CDR2 sequences are MNHEY and SVGAGI.

The chain is built from TRBV6-5 and TRBJ2-5; a possible D gene is TRBD2 (6 bases). Germline lookup yields CDR1 MNHEY and CDR2 SVGAGI. V lost 3 bases and J lost 5, with 10 bases in between. The length of the CDR3 is 13 residues. The CDR3 coding sequence is TGTGCCAGCAGTTATAATGGAGGGGAGACCCAGTACTTC. It translates to CASSYNGGETQYF.

V and J are TRBV10-1 and TRBJ2-3; D not resolved. CDR1 is WNHNN, CDR2 SYGVQD, per germline (reference sequence). The V and J ends lost 0 bases and 4 bases respectively, with 8 bases between them. There are 14 residues in the CDR3. CDR3 sequence (DNA): TGCGCCAGCAGTGAGTCGCCAGTTGCAGATACGCAGTATTTT. The encoded protein is CASSESPVADTQYF.

J is TRBJ1-1 and V is TRBV6-1; D is undetermined. Between the trimmed V and J ends, which lost 6 bases and 1 base, there was a span of 9 bases. CDR1 is MNHNS, CDR2 SASEGT, per germline. This CDR3 has 13 residues. The CDR3 bases are TGTGCCAGCAGACACCAGCCGAACACTGAAGCTTTCTTT. Amino acids: CASRHQPNTEAFF.

The chain couples TRBV4-3 to TRBJ2-6; the D call may be TRBD1 or TRBD2 (6 bases each). V shed 0 bases and J shed 2 bases, with 26 bases lying between them. The germline CDR1 and CDR2 sequences are LGHNA and YSLEER. The CDR3 is 22 amino acids. CDR3 region: CASSQEYLGMGGLGAGANVLTF. The DNA of the CDR3 is TGCGCCAGCAGCCAAGAGTATTTAGGGATGGGGGGCCTTGGGGCTGGGGCCAACGTCCTGACTTTC.

This clone was observed a few times. This chain links TRBV2 with TRBJ2-5; 9 bases are a match to TRBD2. V shed 8 bases, J shed 5 bases, and the junction held 9 bases outside the gene matches. This CDR3 region has 14 residues. Germline V lookup: CDR1 SNHLY, CDR2 FYNNEI. The DNA of the CDR3 is TGTGCCAGCGGAGCGGGGGGTCCCGAGGAGACCCAGTACTTC. Translated: CASGAGGPEETQYF.

This clone has a count of ten or more. The chain recombines TRBV30 with TRBJ1-3; TRBD1 might be the D (6 bases). CDR1 is GTSNPN, CDR2 SVGIG, per germline (reference sequence). Deletions cut 3 bases from V and 3 bases from J, with 12 bases between. The CDR3 sequence is 14 residues long. The CDR3 sequence is CAWSEGGIGNTIYF. The CDR3 DNA sequence: TGTGCCTGGAGCGAGGGGGGAATTGGAAACACCATATATTTT.

The chain links TRBV5-5 to TRBJ1-2; possibly TRBD1 for D (5 bases). CDR1 and CDR2 from the germline V gene are SGHKS and YYEKEE (reference sequence). This CDR3 region has 15 residues. The ends were cut back, 3 bases at V and 8 bases at J, with 20 bases in the middle. CDR3 region: CASSWGLGADSGYTF. The CDR3 nucleotides read TGTGCCAGCAGCTGGGGTCTAGGGGCCGACTCGGGCTACACCTTC.

The chain employs TRBV7-6 and TRBJ2-3; tentatively, D is TRBD1 (6 bases). V was pared by 5 bases and J by 1 base, with 16 bases between. The CDR3 totals 16 residues. Germline-derived CDR1 and CDR2 are SGHVS and FNYEAQ. The CDR3 bases are TGTGCCAGCAGCCTCGGGCCCGAGGGGGGCACAGATACGCAGTATTTT. It yields the protein CASSLGPEGGTDTQYF.

This chain connects TRBV5-6 to TRBJ2-1; the match to TRBD2 covers 9 bases. V dropped 4 bases and J dropped 5; count of bases not matched to a gene: 10. Germline assignment: CDR1 SGHDT and CDR2 YYEEEE. The CDR3 loop spans 16 amino acids. The CDR3 coding sequence is TGTGCCAGCAGCCTCCTTCTTGCGGGAGGGAACAATGAGCAGTTCTTC. It is translated as CASSLLLAGGNNEQFF. The variable domain in full, with the rest retrieved from reference TRBV5-6 and TRBJ2-1, is DAGVTQSPTHLIKTRGQQVTLRCSPKSGHDTVSWYQQALGQGPQFIFQYYEEEERQRGNFPDRFSGHQFPNYSSELNVNALLLGDSALYLCASSLLLAGGNNEQFFGPGTRLTVL.

This clone appeared once. The V gene is TRBV6-5, the J gene TRBJ2-1; TRBD1 matches at 8 bases. The ends lost 4 bases at V and 2 bases at J; junction bases unmatched: 7. The CDR3 extends over 16 amino acids. The V gene's germline CDR1 is MNHEY and CDR2 SVGAGI. This CDR3 reads CASSSGGIGTYNEQFF. DNA of the CDR3: TGTGCCAGCAGTTCAGGGGGCATAGGAACCTACAATGAGCAGTTCTTC.

This clone came up once. The rearrangement joins TRBV28 to TRBJ2-3; maybe TRBD1 (7 bases). The V gene lost 0 bases and the J gene lost 4 bases, with 14 bases spanning the gap. The CDR3 loop spans 16 amino acids. Germline values: CDR1 MDHEN, CDR2 SYDVKM. The CDR3 protein is CASSLWAGGLPDTQYF. CDR3 coding DNA: TGTGCCAGCAGTTTATGGGCAGGGGGGTTGCCAGATACGCAGTATTTT.

This chain links TRBV9 with TRBJ2-3; perhaps TRBD1 as D (5 bases). Germline values: CDR1 SGDLS, CDR2 YYNGEE. CDR3 length: 15 amino acids. Deletions cut 4 bases from V and 0 bases from J, with 12 bases between. The DNA for the CDR3 is TGTGCCAGCAGCCCCCAACAGGTTAGCACAGATACGCAGTATTTT. It encodes CASSPQQVSTDTQYF.

J is TRBJ2-1 and V is TRBV5-8; weak D call: TRBD1 (5 bases). The V end lost 1 base, the J end lost 4 bases, and 9 bases lay between the germline ends. Germline loops: CDR1 SGHTS, CDR2 YDEGEE. CDR3 length: 14 amino acids. This chain's CDR3 is CASSLTGPYNEQFF. The CDR3, as DNA: TGTGCCAGCAGCTTGACAGGACCGTACAATGAGCAGTTCTTC. Looking up the rest from reference TRBV5-8 and TRBJ2-1 gives the full variable domain: EAGVTQSPTHLIKTRGQQATLRCSPISGHTSVYWYQQALGLGLQFLLWYDEGEERNRGNFPPRFSGRQFPNYSSELNVNALELEDSALYLCASSLTGPYNEQFFGPGTRLTVL.

This chain uses TRBV14 with TRBJ2-3; D possibly matches TRBD1 or TRBD2 (5 bases each). Trimming cost V 5 bases and J 4 bases, with 16 bases left between them. Germline CDR1 reads SGHDN; CDR2 reads FVKESK. The CDR3 contains 15 residues. This CDR3 reads CASSNLAGAADTQYF. CDR3 in DNA: TGTGCCAGCAGCAACCTGGCCGGGGCGGCAGATACGCAGTATTTT.

CDR3 in amino acids: CSARTGGAGELFF. The DNA for the CDR3 is TGCAGCGCCCGGACAGGGGGGGCCGGGGAGCTGTTTTTT. The chain joins TRBV29-1 to TRBJ2-2; 10 nucleotides align to TRBD1. The CDR3 extends over 13 amino acids. V shed 7 bases, J shed 6 bases, and the junction held 5 bases outside the gene matches. CDR1 and CDR2 from the germline V gene are SQVTM and ANQGSEA.

On this clone itself: Germline and junction disagree at one end, which may indicate a read error. The V gene is TRBV7-2, the J gene TRBJ2-1; D is unresolved. The CDR3 is 11 amino acids. CDR1 is SGHTA and CDR2 is FQGNSA in the germline V gene. The CDR3 nucleotides are TGTGCCAGCACCTTAGGGCTTGAGCAGTTCTTC. Translating gives CASTLGLEQFF.

This chain links TRBV15 with TRBJ2-2; 8 nucleotides agree with TRBD2. The CDR3 contains 17 residues. V lost 1 base, J lost 8 bases, and 12 bases stayed unmatched. Per germline, CDR1 LNHNV and CDR2 YYDKDF (reference sequence). The CDR3 sequence: CATSRAPGLGSRGELFF. As DNA, the CDR3 is TGTGCCACCAGCAGAGCCCCGGGACTAGGATCGAGAGGGGAGCTGTTTTTT. The full variable domain, completed using reference TRBV15 and TRBJ2-2, is DAMVIQNPRYQVTQFGKPVTLSCSQTLNHNVMYWYQQKSSQAPKLLFHYYDKDFNNEADTPDNFQSRRPNTSFCFLDIRSPGLGDTAMYLCATSRAPGLGSRGELFFGEGSRLTVL.

This rearrangement joins TRBV12-5 to TRBJ1-4; D remains unclear. The CDR3 has 13 amino acids. CDR1 is LGHNT and CDR2 is FRNRAP in the germline V gene. V shed 2 bases and J shed 1 base, with 2 bases lying between them. Here the CDR3 reads CASGLKTNEKLFF. In DNA, the CDR3 is TGTGCTAGTGGTTTGAAAACTAATGAAAAACTGTTTTTT.